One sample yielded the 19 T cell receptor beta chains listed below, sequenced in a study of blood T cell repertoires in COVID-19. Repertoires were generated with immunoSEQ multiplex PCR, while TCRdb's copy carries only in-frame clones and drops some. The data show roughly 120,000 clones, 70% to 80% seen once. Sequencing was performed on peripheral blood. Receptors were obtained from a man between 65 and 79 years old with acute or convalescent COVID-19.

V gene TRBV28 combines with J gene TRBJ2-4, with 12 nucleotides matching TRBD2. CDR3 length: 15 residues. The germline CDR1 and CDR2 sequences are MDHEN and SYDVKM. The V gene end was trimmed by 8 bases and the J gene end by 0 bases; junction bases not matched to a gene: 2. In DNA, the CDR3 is TGTGCCAGCGGACTAGCGGGGTTAGCCAAAAACATTCAGTACTTC. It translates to CASGLAGLAKNIQYF. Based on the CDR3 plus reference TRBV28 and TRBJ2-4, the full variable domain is DVKVTQSSRYLVKRTGEKVFLECVQDMDHENMFWYRQDPGLGLRLIYFSYDVKMKEKGDIPEGYSVSREKKERFSLILESASTNQTSMYLCASGLAGLAKNIQYFGAGTRLSVL.

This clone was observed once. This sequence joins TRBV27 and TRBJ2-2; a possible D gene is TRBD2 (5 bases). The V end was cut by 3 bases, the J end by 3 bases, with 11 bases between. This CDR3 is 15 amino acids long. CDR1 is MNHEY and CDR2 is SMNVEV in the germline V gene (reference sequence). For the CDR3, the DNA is TGTGCCAGCAGTTTTCTTGGGGAGTACACCGGGGAGCTGTTTTTT. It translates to CASSFLGEYTGELFF.

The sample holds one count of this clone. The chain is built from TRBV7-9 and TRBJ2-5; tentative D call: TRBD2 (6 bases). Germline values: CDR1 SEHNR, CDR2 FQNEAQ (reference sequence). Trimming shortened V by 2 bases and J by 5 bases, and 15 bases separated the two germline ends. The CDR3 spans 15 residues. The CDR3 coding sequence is TGTGCCAGCAGCTTAAAAGGGCGGAGCGGGGAGACCCAGTACTTC. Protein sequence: CASSLKGRSGETQYF.

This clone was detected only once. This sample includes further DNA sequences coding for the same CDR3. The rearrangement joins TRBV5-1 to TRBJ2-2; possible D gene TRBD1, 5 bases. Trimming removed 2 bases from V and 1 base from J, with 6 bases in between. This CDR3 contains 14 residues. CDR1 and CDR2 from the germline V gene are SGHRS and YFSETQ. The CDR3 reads CASSLGQNTGELFF. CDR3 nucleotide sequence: TGCGCCAGCAGCTTAGGACAGAACACCGGGGAGCTGTTTTTT. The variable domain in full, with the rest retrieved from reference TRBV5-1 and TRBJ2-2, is KAGVTQTPRYLIKTRGQQVTLSCSPISGHRSVSWYQQTPGQGLQFLFEYFSETQRNKGNFPGRFSGRQFSNSRSEMNVSTLELGDSALYLCASSLGQNTGELFFGEGSRLTVL.

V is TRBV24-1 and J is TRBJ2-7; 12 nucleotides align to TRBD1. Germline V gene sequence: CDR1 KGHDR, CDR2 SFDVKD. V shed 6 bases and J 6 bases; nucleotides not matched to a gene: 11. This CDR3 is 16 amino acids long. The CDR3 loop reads CATSPNPGQGAGEQYF. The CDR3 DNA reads TGTGCCACCAGTCCTAACCCGGGACAGGGGGCAGGCGAGCAGTACTTC.

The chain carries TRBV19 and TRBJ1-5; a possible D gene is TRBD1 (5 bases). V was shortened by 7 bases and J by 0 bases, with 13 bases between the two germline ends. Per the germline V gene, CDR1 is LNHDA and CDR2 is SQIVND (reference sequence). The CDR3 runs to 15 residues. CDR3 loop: CASKEGRGSNQPQHF. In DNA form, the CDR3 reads TGTGCCAGTAAGGAGGGGCGGGGTAGCAATCAGCCCCAGCATTTT.

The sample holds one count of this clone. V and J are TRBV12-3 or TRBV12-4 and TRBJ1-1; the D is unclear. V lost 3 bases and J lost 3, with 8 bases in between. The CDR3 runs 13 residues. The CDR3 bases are TGTGCCAGCAGTTTGACCGGGGACACTGAAGCTTTCTTT. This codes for CASSLTGDTEAFF.

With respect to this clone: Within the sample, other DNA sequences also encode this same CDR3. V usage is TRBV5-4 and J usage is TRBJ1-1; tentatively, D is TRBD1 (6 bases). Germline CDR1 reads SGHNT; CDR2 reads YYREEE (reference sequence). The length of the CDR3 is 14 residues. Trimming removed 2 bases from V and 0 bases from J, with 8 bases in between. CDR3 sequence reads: CASSLQGVNTEAFF. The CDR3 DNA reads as TGTGCCAGCAGCTTACAGGGAGTGAACACTGAAGCTTTCTTT.

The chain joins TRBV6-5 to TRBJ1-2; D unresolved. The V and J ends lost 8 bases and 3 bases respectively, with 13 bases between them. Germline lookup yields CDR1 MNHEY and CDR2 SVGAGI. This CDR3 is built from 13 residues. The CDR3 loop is CASSLTRDYGYTF. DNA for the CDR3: TGTGCCAGCTCCCTTACTAGGGACTATGGCTACACCTTC.

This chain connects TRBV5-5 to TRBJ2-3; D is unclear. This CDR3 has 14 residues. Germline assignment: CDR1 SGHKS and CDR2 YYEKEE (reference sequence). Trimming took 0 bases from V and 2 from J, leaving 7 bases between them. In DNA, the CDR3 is TGTGCCAGCAGCTTGGATGAGTTCACAGATACGCAGTATTTT. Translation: CASSLDEFTDTQYF. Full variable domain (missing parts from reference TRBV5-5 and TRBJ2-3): DAGVTQSPTHLIKTRGQQVTLRCSPISGHKSVSWYQQVLGQGPQFIFQYYEKEERGRGNFPDRFSARQFPNYSSELNVNALLLGDSALYLCASSLDEFTDTQYFGPGTRLTVL.

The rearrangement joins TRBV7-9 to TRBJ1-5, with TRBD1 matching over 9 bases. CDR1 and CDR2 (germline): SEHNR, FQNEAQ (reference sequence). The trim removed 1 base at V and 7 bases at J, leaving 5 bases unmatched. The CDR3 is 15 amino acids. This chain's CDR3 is CASSLGDREIQPQHF. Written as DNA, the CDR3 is TGTGCCAGCAGCTTAGGGGACAGGGAAATACAGCCCCAGCATTTT.

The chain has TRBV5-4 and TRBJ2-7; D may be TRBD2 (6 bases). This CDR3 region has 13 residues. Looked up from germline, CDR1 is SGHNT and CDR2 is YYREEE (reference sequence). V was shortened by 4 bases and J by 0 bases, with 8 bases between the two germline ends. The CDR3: CASSPGLSYEQYF. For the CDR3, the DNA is TGTGCCAGCAGCCCGGGACTCTCCTACGAGCAGTACTTC.

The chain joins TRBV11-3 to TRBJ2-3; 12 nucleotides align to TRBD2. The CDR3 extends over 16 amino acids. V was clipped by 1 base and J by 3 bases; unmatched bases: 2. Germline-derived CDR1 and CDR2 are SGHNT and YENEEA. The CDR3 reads CASSLASGGATDTQYF. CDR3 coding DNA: TGTGCCAGCAGCTTAGCTAGCGGGGGGGCGACAGATACGCAGTATTTT.

The CDR3, as DNA: TGTGCCAGCAGCCCCCTGGGCGCGGCCAAAAACATTCAGTACTTC. It translates to CASSPLGAAKNIQYF. This chain joins TRBV5-6 and TRBJ2-4; no clear D gene. Germline CDR1 is SGHDT and CDR2 is YYEEEE. The CDR3 contains 15 residues. V lost 4 bases to trimming and J lost 1 base, with 12 bases between them.

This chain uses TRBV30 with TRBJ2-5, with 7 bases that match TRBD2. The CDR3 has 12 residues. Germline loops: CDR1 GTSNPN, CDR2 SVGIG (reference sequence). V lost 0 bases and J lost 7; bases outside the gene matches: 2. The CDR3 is CAWSVGGVTQYF. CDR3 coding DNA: TGTGCCTGGAGTGTGGGAGGGGTGACCCAGTACTTC.

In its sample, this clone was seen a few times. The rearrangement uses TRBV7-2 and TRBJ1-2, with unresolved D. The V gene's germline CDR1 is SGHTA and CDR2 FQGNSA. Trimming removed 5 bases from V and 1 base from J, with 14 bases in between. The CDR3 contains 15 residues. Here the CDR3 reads CASSGRSLVNYGYTF. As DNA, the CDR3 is TGTGCCAGCAGCGGGCGATCGTTAGTTAACTATGGCTACACCTTC.

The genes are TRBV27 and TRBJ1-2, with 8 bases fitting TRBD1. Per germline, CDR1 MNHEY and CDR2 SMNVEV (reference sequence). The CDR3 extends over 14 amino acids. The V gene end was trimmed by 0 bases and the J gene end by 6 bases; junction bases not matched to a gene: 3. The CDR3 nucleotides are TGTGCCAGCAGTTTATCCGGACAGGGTAATGGCTACACCTTC. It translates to CASSLSGQGNGYTF.

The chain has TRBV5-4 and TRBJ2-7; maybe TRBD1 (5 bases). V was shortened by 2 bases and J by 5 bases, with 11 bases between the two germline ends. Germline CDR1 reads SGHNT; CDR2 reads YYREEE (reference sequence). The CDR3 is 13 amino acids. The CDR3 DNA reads TGTGCCAGCAGCTTCCAGGGAAAACACGAGCAGTACTTC. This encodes CASSFQGKHEQYF. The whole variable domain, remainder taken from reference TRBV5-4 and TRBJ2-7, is ETGVTQSPTHLIKTRGQQVTLRCSSQSGHNTVSWYQQALGQGPQFIFQYYREEENGRGNFPPRFSGLQFPNYSSELNVNALELDDSALYLCASSFQGKHEQYFGPGTRLTVT.

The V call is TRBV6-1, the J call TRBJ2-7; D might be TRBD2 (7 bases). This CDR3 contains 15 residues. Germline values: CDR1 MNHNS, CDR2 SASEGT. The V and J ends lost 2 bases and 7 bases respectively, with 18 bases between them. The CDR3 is CASSERGGTFREQYF. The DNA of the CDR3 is TGTGCCAGCAGTGAAAGGGGGGGAACGTTCAGGGAGCAGTACTTC.